The following is a TCR beta chain sequence with its context. This clone was observed at least ten times. Its antigen specificity is not known. Base quality data are lacking; no much larger clone is found one base away. Other DNA sequences in the same sample also yield this CDR3. These data are taken from a study of shared clonotypes between healthy human individuals (dated by TCRdb to between 2020 and 2021). The study in broad terms: Three men and two women, aged 18 to 49 years, made up the cohort. Leukapheresis yielded between about 0.9 and 8.9 billion PBMCs per donor. Different laboratories and diverse techniques were used to prepare libraries and sequence TCR repertoires, to increase sequencing depth and limit assay-specific biases. Blood TCR repertoires of four to six healthy adults were deeply sequenced to estimate repertoire size and the extent of clonotype sharing between individuals. General findings and caveats noted by the study authors: Pairwise subsampling led to the expectation that sequencing depth would affect the degree of clonotype sharing among donors. Only blood was sampled, and tissue TCR repertoires likely differ from those in blood. Because the study included a small number of donors, the genetic and exposure-history diversity represented was limited.

Via the germline V gene, CDR1 is SGHRS and CDR2 YFSETQ. Trimmed from V: 0 bases; trimmed from J: 7 bases; junction bases lacking a gene match: 3. The CDR3 spans 15 residues, from the cysteine through the phenylalanine. The only DNA kept is the CDR3, 45 bases in frame from the first base. The donors were healthy, HIV-negative adults with no recently reported acute infections or vaccinations. Every donor was a Caucasian adult residing in Nashville, Tennessee, USA. In the unsorted samples, some 100 million PBMCs were counted, and genomic DNA was extracted using the QIAamp DNA Blood Mini kit. Blood was collected by leukapheresis, and PBMCs were isolated by Ficoll-Histopaque density gradient centrifugation and then cryopreserved in liquid nitrogen vapor phase. Using the deep immunoSEQ assay, multiplex PCR amplified TCR CDR3 regions from genomic DNA. Genomic DNA extracted from each cell subset was distributed evenly over all wells of several immunoSEQ 96-well plates, and each plate served as one replicate. For unsorted PBMC, roughly 330 ng genomic DNA, equal to approximately 30,000 T cell genomes, was loaded into each replicate PCR. Unsorted PBMC genomic DNA was sequenced across ten immunoSEQ deep assay plates. Purified libraries were measured with a Qubit 3.0 fluorometer, size-checked on a Bioanalyzer 2100, and measured again with the KAPA Library Quantification kit. A separate single-read 150-cycle Illumina NextSeq 550 flow cell was used to sequence each immunoSEQ 96-well plate. From the authors' description of their analysis: Because the immunoSEQ output held only junctional sequences and lacked quality scores, the filtering could not match the filtering applied to full-length reads. Sequences were annotated with PyIR, a Python wrapper for IgBLAST v1.9, using IMGT germline references to assign V/J genes and CDR3. Reads with weak V/J assignments (E-value above 1e-6), missing CDR3, stop codons, out-of-frame junctions, or ambiguous translated residues were removed. A V3J clonotype was defined by an identical inferred V gene, J gene, and CDR3 amino acid sequence. The percentage overlap between two repertoires was calculated by dividing the number of shared unique clonotypes by the size of the smaller repertoire. Repertoire richness was assessed with RTK rarefaction, the Chao1 estimator, and Recon v2.1 estimates of unobserved clonotypes. The clones in this table, taken by TCRdb from immuneACCESS, are in-frame only. Not every clone is retained; where verified, under half of the shortfall comes from an unresolved V gene, and the cause of the rest is unknown. V and J calls plus clone size are reproduced from that table; the DNA served to infer D and trimming. The sample records hundreds of thousands of clones, 70% to 80% of which are singletons. The top ten hold approximately 12% of the sample.

The chain employs TRBV5-1 and TRBJ2-1; 11 junctional bases match TRBD2. The clonotype was recovered from a woman aged 40 to 55 in good health. Some clones in this sample may be carry-over from other donors' samples. Sequencing input: PBMCs. The CDR3 reads as follows: CASSLGLAGGNEQFF. The nucleotide sequence reads as follows: TGCGCCAGCAGCTTGGGGCTAGCGGGAGGTAATGAGCAGTTCTTC.